Each of the 4 T cell receptor beta chains below was sequenced from the same sample in a study of cytomegalovirus exposure and HLA in healthy donors. In the PCR, 60 Vbeta and 13 Jbeta primers were used. Here immunoSEQ multiplex PCR was the method, and the copy in TCRdb shows in-frame clones only, minus some. The repertoire holds about 120,000 clones, 72% seen once, with around 4% in the top ten. Material for sequencing was PBMCs. The receptors were sampled from a young man in good health and CMV-seronegative.

This rearrangement joins TRBV29-1 to TRBJ2-5; 8 bases match TRBD1. The J call is doubtful: the DNA matches TRBJ2-7 better. Germline CDR1 and CDR2: SQVTM and ANQGSEA. The CDR3 has 15 residues. DNA of the CDR3: TGCAGCGTTGAAGATCAGGCAGGGGGCCCCTACGAGCAGTACTTC. It is translated as CSVEDQAGGPYEQYF.

Here the CDR3 reads CASSKGPGQETQYF. For the CDR3, the DNA is TGTGCCAGCAGCAAAGGGCCGGGACAAGAGACCCAGTACTTC. V is TRBV21-1 and J is TRBJ2-5; no check of the table's D call, TRBD2, against the DNA was made. TRBV21-1 is noted as a pseudogene. The CDR3 covers 14 residues.

V is TRBV14 and J is TRBJ1-6; tentative D call: TRBD1 (6 bases). V shed 2 bases and J shed 10 bases, with 18 bases lying between them. The CDR3 has 16 residues. Germline assignment: CDR1 SGHDN and CDR2 FVKESK. The CDR3 protein is CASSQTTGLLGSPLHF. DNA for the CDR3: TGTGCCAGCAGCCAAACAACAGGGTTGTTAGGATCACCCCTCCACTTT.

This clone was counted only a few times. J is TRBJ1-1 and V is TRBV4-1; D might be TRBD1 (5 bases). Germline V CDR1 and CDR2: MGHRA, YSYEKL. The ends were cut back, 6 bases at V and 0 bases at J, with 14 bases in the middle. This CDR3 has 15 residues. CDR3 in DNA: TGCGCCAGCAGACTTTCCGACAGAATGAACACTGAAGCTTTCTTT. Translating gives CASRLSDRMNTEAFF.